This paragraph reports one T cell receptor beta chain. No antigen is known for it. Germline CDR1 is MGHRA and CDR2 is YSYEKL. The CDR3 runs 14 residues. Deletions cut 2 bases from V and 7 bases from J, with 12 bases between. The sample belongs to a study of T-cell memory formation after mild COVID-19. General study points: CD4+ contracting clones were found mainly in CM and EM, and CD8+ ones in EMRA. Prior to infection, memory already included some responding clones, suggesting cross-reactive memory joined. A balance of CD4 and CD8 characterized clones contracting day 15 to 85, whereas later expanders leaned CD4+.

Each CDR3 protein gets one entry after TCRdb re-called the 5' RACE reads with MiXCR. The sample carries hundreds of thousands of distinct CDR3 sequences, around 20% recorded once. This chain links TRBV4-1 with TRBJ1-5; D is ambiguous. Sequences were obtained from PBMCs or a T cell subset sorted from them (not recorded which). The receptor comes from an adult woman who had mild COVID-19 (a few samples of this study predate the infection). Cell type and time point are not known. In nucleotides, the CDR3 is TGCGCCAGCAGCCAACCAGGCCGGCGGCAGCCCCAGCATTTT. Protein: CASSQPGRRQPQHF.